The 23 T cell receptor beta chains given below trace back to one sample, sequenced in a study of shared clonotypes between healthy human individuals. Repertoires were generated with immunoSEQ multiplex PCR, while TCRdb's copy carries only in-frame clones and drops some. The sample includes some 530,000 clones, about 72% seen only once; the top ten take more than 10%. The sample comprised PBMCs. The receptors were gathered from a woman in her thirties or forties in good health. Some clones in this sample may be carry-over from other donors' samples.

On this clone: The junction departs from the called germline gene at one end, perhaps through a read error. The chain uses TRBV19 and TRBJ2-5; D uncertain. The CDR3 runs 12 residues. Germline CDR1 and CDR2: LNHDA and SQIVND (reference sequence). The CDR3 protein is CASSSTQATQYF. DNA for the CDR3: TGTGCCAGTAGCTCTACCCAAGCGACCCAGTACTTC.

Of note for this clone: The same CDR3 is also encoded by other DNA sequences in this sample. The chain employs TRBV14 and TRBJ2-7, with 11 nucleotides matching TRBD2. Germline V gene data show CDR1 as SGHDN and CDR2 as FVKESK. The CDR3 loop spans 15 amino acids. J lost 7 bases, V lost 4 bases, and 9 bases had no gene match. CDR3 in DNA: TGTGCCAGCAGCCCAATACTAGCGGGAGTGGGAGAGCAGTACTTC. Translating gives CASSPILAGVGEQYF.

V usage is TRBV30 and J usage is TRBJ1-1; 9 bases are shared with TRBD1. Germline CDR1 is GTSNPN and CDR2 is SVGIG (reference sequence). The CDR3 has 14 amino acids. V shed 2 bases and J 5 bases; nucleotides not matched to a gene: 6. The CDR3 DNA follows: TGTGCCTGGAGTAACAGGGGGCGGTTAACTGAAGCTTTCTTT. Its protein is CAWSNRGRLTEAFF. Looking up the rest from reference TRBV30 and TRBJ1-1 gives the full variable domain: SQTIHQWPATLVQPVGSPLSLECTVEGTSNPNLYWYRQAAGRGLQLLFYSVGIGQISSEVPQNLSASRPQDRQFILSSKKLLLSDSGFYLCAWSNRGRLTEAFFGQGTRLTVV.

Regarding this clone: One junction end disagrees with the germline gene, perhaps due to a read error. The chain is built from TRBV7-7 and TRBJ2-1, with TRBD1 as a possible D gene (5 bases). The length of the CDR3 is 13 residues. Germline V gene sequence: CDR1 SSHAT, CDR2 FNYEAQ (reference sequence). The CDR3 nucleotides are TGTGCCAGCAGTTTAGACAGTTACTATGAGCAGTTCTTC. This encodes CASSLDSYYEQFF.

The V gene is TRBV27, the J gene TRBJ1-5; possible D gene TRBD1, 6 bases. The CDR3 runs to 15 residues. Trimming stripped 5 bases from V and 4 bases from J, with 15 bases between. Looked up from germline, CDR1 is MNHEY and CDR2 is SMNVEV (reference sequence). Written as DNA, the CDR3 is TGTGCCAGCAGTCCCGAGGGGGGTTGGAATCAGCCCCAGCATTTT. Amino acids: CASSPEGGWNQPQHF.

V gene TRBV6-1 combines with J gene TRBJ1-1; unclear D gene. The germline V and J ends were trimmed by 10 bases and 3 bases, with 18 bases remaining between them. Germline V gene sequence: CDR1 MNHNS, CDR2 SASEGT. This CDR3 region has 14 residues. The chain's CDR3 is CATSTVLFDTEAFF. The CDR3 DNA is TGTGCCACTAGCACAGTCCTTTTCGACACTGAAGCTTTCTTT.

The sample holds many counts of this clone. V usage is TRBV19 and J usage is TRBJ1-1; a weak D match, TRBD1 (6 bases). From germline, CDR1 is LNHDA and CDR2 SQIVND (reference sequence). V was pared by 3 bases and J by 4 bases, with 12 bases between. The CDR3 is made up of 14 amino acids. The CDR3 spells CASSIGQPGTEAFF. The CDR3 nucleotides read TGTGCCAGTAGTATCGGACAGCCCGGCACTGAAGCTTTCTTT.

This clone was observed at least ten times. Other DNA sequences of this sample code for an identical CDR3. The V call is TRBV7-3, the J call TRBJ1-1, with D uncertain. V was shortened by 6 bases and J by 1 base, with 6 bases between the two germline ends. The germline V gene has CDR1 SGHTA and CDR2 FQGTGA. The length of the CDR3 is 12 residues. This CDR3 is CASSTGNTEAFF. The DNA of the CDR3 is TGTGCCAGCAGTACGGGGAACACTGAAGCTTTCTTT.

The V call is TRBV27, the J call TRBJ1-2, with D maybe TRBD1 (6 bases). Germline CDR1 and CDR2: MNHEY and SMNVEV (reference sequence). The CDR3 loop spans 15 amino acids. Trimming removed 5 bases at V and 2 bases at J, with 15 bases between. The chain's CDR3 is CASSLNRDANYGYTF. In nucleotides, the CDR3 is TGTGCCAGCAGTCTCAACAGGGATGCCAACTATGGCTACACCTTC.

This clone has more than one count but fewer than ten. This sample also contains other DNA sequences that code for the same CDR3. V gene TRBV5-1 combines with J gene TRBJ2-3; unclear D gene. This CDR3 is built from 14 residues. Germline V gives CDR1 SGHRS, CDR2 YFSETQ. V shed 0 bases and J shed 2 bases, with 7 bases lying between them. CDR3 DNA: TGCGCCAGCAGCTTGGGCGGACCCACAGATACGCAGTATTTT. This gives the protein CASSLGGPTDTQYF.

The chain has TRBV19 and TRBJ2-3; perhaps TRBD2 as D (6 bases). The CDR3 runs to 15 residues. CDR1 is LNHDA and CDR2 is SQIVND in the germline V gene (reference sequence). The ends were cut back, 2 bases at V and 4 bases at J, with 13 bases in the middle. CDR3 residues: CASSIQTRNADTQYF. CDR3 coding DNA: TGTGCCAGTAGTATACAGACTAGGAATGCAGATACGCAGTATTTT.

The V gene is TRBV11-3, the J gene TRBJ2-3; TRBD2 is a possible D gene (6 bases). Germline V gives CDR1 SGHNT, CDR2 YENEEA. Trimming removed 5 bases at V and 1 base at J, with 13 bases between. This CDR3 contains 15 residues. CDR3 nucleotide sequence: TGTGCCAGCAGCCTAGCCGGGGGAGGCACAGATACGCAGTATTTT. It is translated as CASSLAGGGTDTQYF.

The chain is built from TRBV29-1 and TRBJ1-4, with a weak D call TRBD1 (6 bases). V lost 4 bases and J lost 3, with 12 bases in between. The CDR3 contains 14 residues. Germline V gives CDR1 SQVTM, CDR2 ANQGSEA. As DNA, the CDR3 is TGCAGCGTTGGACTAGGGGGTGCTAATGAAAAACTGTTTTTT. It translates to CSVGLGGANEKLFF. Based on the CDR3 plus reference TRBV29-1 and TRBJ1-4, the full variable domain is SAVISQKPSRDICQRGTSLTIQCQVDSQVTMMFWYRQQPGQSLTLIATANQGSEATYESGFVIDKFPISRPNLTFSTLTVSNMSPEDSSIYLCSVGLGGANEKLFFGSGTQLSVL.

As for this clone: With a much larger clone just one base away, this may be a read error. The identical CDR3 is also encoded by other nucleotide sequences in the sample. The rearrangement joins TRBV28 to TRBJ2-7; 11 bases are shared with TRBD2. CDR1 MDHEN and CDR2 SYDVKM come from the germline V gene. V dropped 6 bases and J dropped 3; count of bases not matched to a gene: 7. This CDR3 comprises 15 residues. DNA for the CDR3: TGTGCCAGCAGGACACGACTAGCGGGAATCTACGAGCAGTACTTC. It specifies CASRTRLAGIYEQYF.

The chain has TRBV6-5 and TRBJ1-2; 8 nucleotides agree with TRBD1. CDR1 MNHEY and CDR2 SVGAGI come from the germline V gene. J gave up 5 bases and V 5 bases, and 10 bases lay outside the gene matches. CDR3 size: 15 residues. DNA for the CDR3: TGTGCCAGCAGTCAACGGACAGGGATGTTATATGGCTACACCTTC. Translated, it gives CASSQRTGMLYGYTF.

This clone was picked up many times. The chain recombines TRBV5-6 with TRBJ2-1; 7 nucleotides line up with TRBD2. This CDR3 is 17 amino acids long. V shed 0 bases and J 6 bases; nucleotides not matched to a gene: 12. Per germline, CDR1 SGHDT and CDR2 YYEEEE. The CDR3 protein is CASSLAGRGRAFNEQFF. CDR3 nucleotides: TGTGCCAGCAGCTTGGCAGGGAGAGGGAGGGCGTTCAATGAGCAGTTCTTC.

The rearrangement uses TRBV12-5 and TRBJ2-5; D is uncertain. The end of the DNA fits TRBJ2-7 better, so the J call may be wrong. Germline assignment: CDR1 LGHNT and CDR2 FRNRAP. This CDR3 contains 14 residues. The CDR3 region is CASGPPPPSYEQYF. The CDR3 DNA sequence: TGTGCTAGTGGTCCCCCCCCGCCGTCCTACGAGCAGTACTTC.

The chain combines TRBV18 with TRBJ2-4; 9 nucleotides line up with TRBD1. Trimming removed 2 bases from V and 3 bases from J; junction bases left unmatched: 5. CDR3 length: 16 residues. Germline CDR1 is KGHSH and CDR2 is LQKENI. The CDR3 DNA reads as TGTGCCAGCTCACCAAGGGACAGGGATAACAAAAACATTCAGTACTTC. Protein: CASSPRDRDNKNIQYF.

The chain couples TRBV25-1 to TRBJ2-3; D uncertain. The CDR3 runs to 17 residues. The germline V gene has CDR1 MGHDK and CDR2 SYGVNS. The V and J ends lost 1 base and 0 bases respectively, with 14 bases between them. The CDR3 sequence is CASSEWAGQTSTDTQYF. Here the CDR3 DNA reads TGTGCCAGCAGTGAATGGGCAGGCCAAACGAGCACAGATACGCAGTATTTT.

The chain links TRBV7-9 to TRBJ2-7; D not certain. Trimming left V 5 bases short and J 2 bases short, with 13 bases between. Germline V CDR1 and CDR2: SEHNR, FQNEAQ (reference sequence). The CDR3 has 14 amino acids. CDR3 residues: CASSPLGQPYEQYF. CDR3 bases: TGTGCCAGCAGCCCCCTAGGGCAGCCCTACGAGCAGTACTTC. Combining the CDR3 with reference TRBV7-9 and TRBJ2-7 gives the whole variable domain DTGVSQNPRHKITKRGQNVTFRCDPISEHNRLYWYRQTLGQGPEFLTYFQNEAQLEKSRLLSDRFSAERPKGSFSTLEIQRTEQGDSAMYLCASSPLGQPYEQYFGPGTRLTVT.

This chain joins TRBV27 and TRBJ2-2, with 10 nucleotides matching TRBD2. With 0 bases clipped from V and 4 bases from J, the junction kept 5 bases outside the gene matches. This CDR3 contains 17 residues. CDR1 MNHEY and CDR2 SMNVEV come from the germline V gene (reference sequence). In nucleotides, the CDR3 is TGTGCCAGCAGTTTATCGGTACTAGCGGGACCCACCGGGGAGCTGTTTTTT. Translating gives CASSLSVLAGPTGELFF.

CDR3 sequence: CASSQNPGLAGTEQYF. For the CDR3, the DNA is TGCGCCAGCAGCCAAAACCCAGGACTAGCGGGGACCGAGCAGTACTTC. The chain has TRBV4-1 and TRBJ2-5; TRBD2 matches 12 bases. Matching the DNA end better, TRBJ2-7 makes the J call doubtful. Germline CDR1 is MGHRA and CDR2 is YSYEKL. This CDR3 contains 16 residues.

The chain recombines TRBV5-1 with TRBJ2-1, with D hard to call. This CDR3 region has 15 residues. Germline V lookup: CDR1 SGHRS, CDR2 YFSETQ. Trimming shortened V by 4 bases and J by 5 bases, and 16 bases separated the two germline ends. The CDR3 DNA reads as TGCGCCAGCAGCAGAGGTGGCAACCCGCACAATGAGCAGTTCTTC. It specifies CASSRGGNPHNEQFF.